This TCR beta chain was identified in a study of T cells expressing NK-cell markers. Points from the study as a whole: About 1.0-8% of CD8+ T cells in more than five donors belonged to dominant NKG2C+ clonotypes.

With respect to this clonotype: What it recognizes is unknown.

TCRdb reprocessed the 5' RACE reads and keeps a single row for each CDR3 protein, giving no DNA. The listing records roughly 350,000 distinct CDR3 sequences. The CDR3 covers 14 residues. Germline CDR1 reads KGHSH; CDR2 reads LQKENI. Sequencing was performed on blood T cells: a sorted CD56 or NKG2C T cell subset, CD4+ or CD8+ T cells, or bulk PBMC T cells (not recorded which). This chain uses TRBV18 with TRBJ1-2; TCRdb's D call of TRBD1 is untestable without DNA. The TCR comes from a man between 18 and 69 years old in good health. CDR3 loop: CASSPGTFNYGYTF.